One and the same sample provided the 31 T cell receptor beta chains below, sequenced in a study of T cell repertoires in cytomegalovirus infection. Using its own MiXCR run on the reads, TCRdb lists one record per CDR3 protein. The sample consists of 100,000 or so distinct CDR3 sequences, 16% of them appearing once. Sequenced: PBMCs. The source is a human donor in good health (CMV status not recorded). Some clones in this sample may be carry-over from other donors' samples.

By sample fraction, this clonotype is medium-sized. Here the CDR3 reads CASSPSLGSGTQYF. CDR3 sequence (DNA): TGTGCCAGCAGCCCATCCCTGGGGAGCGGGACCCAGTACTTC. The J gene is TRBJ2-5, the V gene TRBV7-2, with D tentatively TRBD2 (5 bases). V was trimmed by 5 bases and J by 7 bases, leaving 17 bases between them. Germline CDR1 SGHTA, CDR2 FQGNSA. The CDR3 contains 14 residues.

The CDR3 DNA sequence: TGTGCCAGCAGCCCCGATCTTAAACTAGCCAAAAACATTCAGTACTTC. Translation: CASSPDLKLAKNIQYF. V is TRBV6-2 or TRBV6-3 and J is TRBJ2-4; D remains unclear. CDR1 MNHEY and CDR2 SVGEGT come from the germline V gene. The CDR3 spans 16 residues. V lost 6 bases to trimming and J lost 0 bases, with 15 bases between them.

Of note for this clonotype: Just one base apart from a much larger clone, this may be a read error. The J gene is TRBJ2-7, the V gene TRBV6-8; 7 nucleotides align to TRBD1. CDR3 size: 14 residues. Germline V gene lookup returns CDR1 MNHGY and CDR2 SAAAGT. Losses at the gene ends were 9 bases for V and 3 bases for J; bases not matched to a gene: 11. CDR3 in DNA: TGTGCCAGGAGTCCGGGACAGAGCAACTACGAGCAGTACTTC. Its translation is CARSPGQSNYEQYF.

The table lists this clonotype with a few counts. The CDR3 is CASSELGQEARGYTF. CDR3 nucleotide sequence: TGTGCCAGCAGTGAATTGGGACAAGAGGCTCGGGGCTACACCTTC. The chain is built from TRBV25-1 and TRBJ1-2; possible D gene TRBD1, 6 bases. This CDR3 has 15 residues. Per the germline V gene, CDR1 is MGHDK and CDR2 is SYGVNS. The ends were cut back, 1 base at V and 8 bases at J, with 17 bases in the middle.

The chain is built from TRBV20-1 and TRBJ2-1; 12 positions match TRBD2. The J segment lost 9 bases and the V segment lost 6 bases, leaving 6 bases of the junction unmatched. The CDR3 has 13 amino acids. Germline V gene lookup returns CDR1 DFQATT and CDR2 SNEGSKA (reference sequence). For the CDR3, the DNA is TGCAGTGCGAGGACTAGCGGGGAAGGTGAGCAGTTCTTC. It is translated as CSARTSGEGEQFF.

Ten or more counts support this clonotype. The genes are TRBV7-6 and TRBJ2-7, with 13 bases lining up with TRBD2. Germline V gene lookup returns CDR1 SGHVS and CDR2 FNYEAQ. V dropped 4 bases and J dropped 2; count of bases not matched to a gene: 2. The CDR3 consists of 15 residues. DNA of the CDR3: TGTGCCAGCAGCTCAGGGACTAGCGGGGCCTACGAGCAGTACTTC. Translation gives CASSSGTSGAYEQYF.

This rearrangement joins TRBV6-2 or TRBV6-3 to TRBJ2-2; D possibly uses TRBD1 or TRBD2 (5 bases each). Germline V gene sequence: CDR1 MNHEY, CDR2 SVGEGT. The V and J ends lost 3 bases and 5 bases respectively, with 7 bases between them. The length of the CDR3 is 13 residues. The CDR3 bases are TGTGCCAGCAGTTATTGGGGGACCGGGGAGCTGTTTTTT. It is translated as CASSYWGTGELFF.

This chain joins TRBV7-2 and TRBJ2-1, with 10 bases matching TRBD2. Trimming removed 4 bases from V and 7 bases from J; junction bases left unmatched: 7. Germline CDR1 reads SGHTA; CDR2 reads FQGNSA. The CDR3 totals 15 residues. In nucleotides, the CDR3 is TGTGCCAGCAGCTCAGGGAGTAGCGGGGGGAATGAGCAGTTCTTC. This sequence encodes CASSSGSSGGNEQFF.

V gene TRBV10-2 combines with J gene TRBJ2-7; D assignment may be TRBD1 or TRBD2 (6 bases each). Germline CDR1 WSHSY, CDR2 SAAADI. This CDR3 spans 14 amino acids. Between the trimmed V and J ends, which lost 4 bases and 1 base, there was a span of 11 bases. CDR3 region: CASSGRDTSYEQYF. DNA for the CDR3: TGCGCCAGCAGTGGGCGGGACACATCCTACGAGCAGTACTTC.

This clonotype has ten or more counts. V and J are TRBV6-5 and TRBJ2-7, with a possible D match to TRBD1 (5 bases). This CDR3 is built from 13 residues. V gave up 4 bases and J gave up 2 bases, with 9 bases separating them. Germline V gives CDR1 MNHEY, CDR2 SVGAGI. For the CDR3, the DNA is TGTGCCAGCAGTTTAGGACATCCCTACGAGCAGTACTTC. Protein sequence: CASSLGHPYEQYF.

This clonotype was observed many times. The chain joins TRBV20-1 to TRBJ2-3; D is ambiguous. The germline CDR1 and CDR2 sequences are DFQATT and SNEGSKA (reference sequence). The CDR3 runs to 14 residues. V lost 2 bases and J 1 base, leaving 10 bases between the germline ends. The CDR3 coding sequence is TGCAGTGCTAGACCTGGTCTCGGCACAGATACGCAGTATTTT. Its protein is CSARPGLGTDTQYF.

Many counts were recorded for this clonotype. The chain is built from TRBV12-3 or TRBV12-4 and TRBJ1-2, with D perhaps TRBD1 (5 bases). Between the trimmed V and J ends, which lost 6 bases and 4 bases, there was a span of 12 bases. CDR3 length: 13 residues. In DNA form, the CDR3 reads TGTGCCAGCAGGCTCCGGGACGGCTATGGCTACACCTTC. It encodes CASRLRDGYGYTF.

The J gene is TRBJ2-3, the V gene TRBV28; TRBD2 might be the D (5 bases). The V gene's germline CDR1 is MDHEN and CDR2 SYDVKM. V gave up 8 bases and J gave up 0 bases, with 9 bases separating them. CDR3 length equals 13 residues. CDR3: CASSRTSTDTQYF. The CDR3 nucleotides are TGTGCCAGCTCACGGACTAGCACAGATACGCAGTATTTT.

Turning to this clonotype: A much larger clone lies one base from this, so it may be a read error. The rearrangement uses TRBV7-3 and TRBJ2-7; tentative D call: TRBD2 (6 bases). Germline lookup yields CDR1 SGHTA and CDR2 FQGTGA. The CDR3 is 15 amino acids. Deletions cut 4 bases from V and 9 bases from J, with 22 bases between. This CDR3 reads CASSSSGPHGEVQYF. The DNA for the CDR3 is TGTGCCAGCAGCTCCTCGGGACCGCATGGGGAGGTGCAGTACTTC.

At least ten counts were recorded for this clonotype. The chain recombines TRBV7-2 with TRBJ2-3, with D possibly being TRBD1 or TRBD2 (5 bases each). Trimming cost V 7 bases and J 2 bases, with 13 bases left between them. The CDR3 is 14 residues long. Germline CDR1 reads SGHTA; CDR2 reads FQGNSA. The CDR3 is CASNHGAYTDTQYF. The DNA of the CDR3 is TGTGCCAGCAACCACGGGGCCTACACAGATACGCAGTATTTT.

Only a few counts were recorded for this clonotype. V and J are TRBV20-1 and TRBJ2-2; D is perhaps TRBD2 (5 bases). The length of the CDR3 is 17 residues. Germline CDR1 is DFQATT and CDR2 is SNEGSKA (reference sequence). Trimming stripped 1 base from V and 6 bases from J, with 21 bases between. The CDR3 bases are TGCAGTGCTAGAGGGTCGGAGGTAGCTCAGAGGGCCGGGGAGCTGTTTTTT. Translating gives CSARGSEVAQRAGELFF.

This clonotype was found a few times. The V gene is TRBV6-5, the J gene TRBJ1-2; 8 bases fit TRBD1. This CDR3 is built from 15 residues. V trimming: 2 bases; J trimming: 2 bases; junction bases outside the gene matches: 4. The germline V gene has CDR1 MNHEY and CDR2 SVGAGI. The CDR3 DNA sequence: TGTGCCAGCAGTTACGGACAGGGAAAAAACTATGGCTACACCTTC. Its protein is CASSYGQGKNYGYTF.

This clonotype was seen only a few times. The rearrangement uses TRBV28 and TRBJ1-1; D not resolved. Between the trimmed V and J ends, which lost 7 bases and 3 bases, there was a span of 6 bases. The germline gives CDR1 MDHEN, CDR2 SYDVKM. The length of the CDR3 is 11 residues. The CDR3 DNA reads TGTGCCAGCACATCGTACACTGAAGCTTTCTTT. It codes for CASTSYTEAFF.

As to this clonotype: Sequence at one end of the junction differs from germline and may be a read error. CDR3 amino acids: CAGSLKGRRSYNEQFF. The CDR3 nucleotides read TGTGCCGGCAGCCTCAAGGGGCGTCGGTCCTACAATGAGCAGTTCTTC. This chain links TRBV7-8 with TRBJ2-1; a weak D match, TRBD1 (5 bases). This CDR3 contains 16 residues. Germline assignment: CDR1 SGHVS and CDR2 FQNEAQ.

The sample holds a few counts of this clonotype. The chain combines TRBV4-1 with TRBJ2-2; maybe TRBD2 (7 bases). Deletions cut 3 bases from V and 3 bases from J, with 14 bases between. The germline gives CDR1 MGHRA, CDR2 YSYEKL. The CDR3 has 16 amino acids. The CDR3 is CASSQTRGAYTGELFF. The CDR3 nucleotides read TGCGCCAGCAGCCAGACTCGGGGGGCCTACACCGGGGAGCTGTTTTTT.

This clonotype was counted a few times. This chain links TRBV28 with TRBJ2-1, with TRBD2 matching over 10 bases. The CDR3 runs to 14 residues. V shed 5 bases, J shed 7 bases, and the junction held 5 bases outside the gene matches. Germline V CDR1 and CDR2: MDHEN, SYDVKM. CDR3: CASSASGGYNEQFF. Written as DNA, the CDR3 is TGTGCCAGCAGTGCTAGCGGGGGCTATAATGAGCAGTTCTTC.

The chain uses TRBV6-1 and TRBJ2-7; TRBD2 might be the D (7 bases). The ends were cut back, 10 bases at V and 7 bases at J, with 20 bases in the middle. This CDR3 is 13 amino acids long. Germline-derived CDR1 and CDR2 are MNHNS and SASEGT. In DNA form, the CDR3 reads TGTGCCACCAGAGGGGGGGGACGGGAGGAGCAGTACTTC. Its translation is CATRGGGREEQYF.

This clonotype was recorded at least ten times. V usage is TRBV7-6 and J usage is TRBJ2-3; D gene uncertain. The ends were cut back, 0 bases at V and 8 bases at J, with 15 bases in the middle. Germline values: CDR1 SGHVS, CDR2 FNYEAQ. The CDR3 has 15 residues. This chain's CDR3 is CASSLALPPTGTQYF. Written as DNA, the CDR3 is TGTGCCAGCAGCTTAGCGCTACCCCCGACTGGTACGCAGTATTTT.

This clonotype was detected ten times or more. This chain uses TRBV7-2 with TRBJ2-1, with D unresolved. This CDR3 has 13 amino acids. Per the germline V gene, CDR1 is SGHTA and CDR2 is FQGNSA. V gave up 5 bases and J gave up 0 bases, with 5 bases separating them. DNA of the CDR3: TGTGCCAGCAGCCGGAGCTCCTACAATGAGCAGTTCTTC. Translating gives CASSRSSYNEQFF.

This clonotype was seen more than once but under ten times. The V gene is TRBV25-1, the J gene TRBJ1-2; no firm D call. The V gene's germline CDR1 is MGHDK and CDR2 SYGVNS. V was shortened by 2 bases and J by 4 bases, with 8 bases between the two germline ends. This CDR3 has 13 residues. CDR3 sequence reads: CASSEKSVYGYTF. Written as DNA, the CDR3 is TGTGCCAGCAGTGAAAAGTCCGTCTATGGCTACACCTTC.

This clonotype was seen a few times. This chain connects TRBV2 to TRBJ2-1; TRBD1 is a possible D gene (5 bases). Germline CDR1 reads SNHLY; CDR2 reads FYNNEI. The CDR3 is made up of 14 amino acids. Trimming removed 2 bases from V and 2 bases from J, with 7 bases in between. CDR3 DNA: TGTGCCAGCAGTGAACAGGGCGCCTACAATGAGCAGTTCTTC. This codes for CASSEQGAYNEQFF. Based on the CDR3 plus reference TRBV2 and TRBJ2-1, the full variable domain is EPEVTQTPSHQVTQMGQEVILRCVPISNHLYFYWYRQILGQKVEFLVSFYNNEISEKSEIFDDQFSVERPDGSNFTLKIRSTKLEDSAMYFCASSEQGAYNEQFFGPGTRLTVL.

This clonotype has at least ten counts. The chain uses TRBV7-2 and TRBJ1-2; tentatively, D is TRBD1 (6 bases). Germline loops: CDR1 SGHTA, CDR2 FQGNSA. This CDR3 has 16 amino acids. Trimming left V 5 bases short and J 3 bases short, with 19 bases between. The CDR3 loop is CASSPGGAGVDYGYTF. CDR3 sequence (DNA): TGTGCCAGCAGCCCCGGGGGGGCAGGGGTAGACTATGGCTACACCTTC.

The chain joins TRBV20-1 to TRBJ1-2; 8 positions agree with TRBD1. The junction had 8 bases not matched to a gene; V was cut back by 4 bases and J by 4 bases. Germline V gene sequence: CDR1 DFQATT, CDR2 SNEGSKA (reference sequence). The CDR3 runs 14 residues. For the CDR3, the DNA is TGCAGTGCTACTGACAGGGGTGATGGCTATGGCTACACCTTC. This encodes CSATDRGDGYGYTF.

The chain has TRBV7-9 and TRBJ1-5, with TRBD1 identical over 7 bases. The V gene end was trimmed by 2 bases and the J gene end by 7 bases; junction bases not matched to a gene: 2. CDR1 is SEHNR and CDR2 is FQNEAQ in the germline V gene (reference sequence). The CDR3 runs to 13 residues. CDR3 bases: TGTGCCAGCAGCTTACAGGGGGGCCAGCCCCAGCATTTT. This gives the protein CASSLQGGQPQHF.

This clonotype has only a few counts. This chain joins TRBV20-1 and TRBJ1-4; weak D call: TRBD1 (6 bases). Germline lookup yields CDR1 DFQATT and CDR2 SNEGSKA (reference sequence). CDR3 length equals 13 residues. Trimming stripped 5 bases from V and 7 bases from J, with 14 bases between. The CDR3, as DNA: TGCAGTGCTGAAGGGGGGCATCGTGAAAAACTGTTTTTT. Translating it yields CSAEGGHREKLFF.

This chain uses TRBV14 with TRBJ1-1, with unresolved D. V lost 0 bases to trimming and J lost 7 bases, with 6 bases between them. The CDR3 totals 12 residues. CDR1 and CDR2 (germline): SGHDN, FVKESK. CDR3 bases: TGTGCCAGCAGCCAAGACAGGCGTGAAGCTTTCTTT. This codes for CASSQDRREAFF.